The next 15 T cell receptor beta chains were all read from a single sample in a study of shared clonotypes between healthy human individuals. The repertoire was sequenced with immunoSEQ multiplex PCR; TCRdb's copy has only in-frame clones and lacks some. The sample has 2 million to 3 million clones, roughly 93% seen once. Sequencing was carried out using naive CD4+ T cells from PBMCs. Subset denoted: CD45RA+ positively selected. All receptors come from a young man in good health. Some clones in this sample may be carry-over from other donors' samples.

This sequence joins TRBV6-5 and TRBJ2-5; 9 nucleotides line up with TRBD2. V was pared by 2 bases and J by 4 bases, with 8 bases of the junction left unmatched. Germline CDR1 and CDR2: MNHEY and SVGAGI. The CDR3 totals 16 residues. The CDR3 sequence: CASSYTFAGGPETQYF. The CDR3 DNA reads TGTGCCAGCAGTTACACATTTGCGGGAGGGCCAGAGACCCAGTACTTC.

The chain couples TRBV5-4 to TRBJ1-1, with TRBD1 matching 10 bases. The length of the CDR3 is 16 residues. CDR1 and CDR2 (germline): SGHNT, YYREEE (reference sequence). Unmatched junction bases numbered 9, after V lost 0 bases and J lost 7 bases. CDR3 bases: TGTGCCAGCAGCTTGGGTGGACAGGGGGTTTCCGTTGAAGCTTTCTTT. Amino acids: CASSLGGQGVSVEAFF.

The V and J genes are TRBV29-1 and TRBJ1-1; D not resolved. V lost 2 bases, J lost 2 bases, and 9 bases lay in between. Germline-derived CDR1 and CDR2 are SQVTM and ANQGSEA. The CDR3 has 13 amino acids. For the CDR3, the DNA is TGCAGCGTTGAATCGGGCATAAACACTGAAGCTTTCTTT. Its translation: CSVESGINTEAFF.

The chain couples TRBV5-1 to TRBJ1-1, with 7 bases lining up with TRBD1. Germline CDR1 is SGHRS and CDR2 is YFSETQ. CDR3 length: 16 amino acids. V was pared by 0 bases and J by 5 bases, with 10 bases of the junction left unmatched. For the CDR3, the DNA is TGCGCCAGCAGCTTGGGCCACGGGACAGTTGGAACTGAAGCTTTCTTT. Protein sequence: CASSLGHGTVGTEAFF.

V usage is TRBV27 and J usage is TRBJ2-7; 8 bases map to TRBD2. The CDR3 is made up of 14 amino acids. The germline gives CDR1 MNHEY, CDR2 SMNVEV (reference sequence). The V gene end was trimmed by 3 bases and the J gene end by 6 bases; junction bases not matched to a gene: 7. DNA for the CDR3: TGTGCCAGCAGTTTGGGGACTAGTATCTTCGAGCAGTACTTC. It yields the protein CASSLGTSIFEQYF.

The V and J genes are TRBV15 and TRBJ2-2, with a possible D match to TRBD1 (5 bases). Germline-derived CDR1 and CDR2 are LNHNV and YYDKDF (reference sequence). The V gene lost 3 bases and the J gene lost 5 bases, with 16 bases spanning the gap. The CDR3 has 16 residues. The CDR3 nucleotides are TGTGCCACCAGCAGCACTCAGGGATTAGGGACCGGGGAGCTGTTTTTT. This codes for CATSSTQGLGTGELFF.

The V gene is TRBV28, the J gene TRBJ1-2, with 8 bases fitting TRBD1. The CDR3 has 15 residues. V shed 2 bases, J shed 4 bases, and the junction held 6 bases outside the gene matches. CDR1 and CDR2 (germline): MDHEN, SYDVKM. CDR3 DNA sequence: TGTGCCAGCAGTTTAATTGGACAGGGATTCTATGGCTACACCTTC. This gives the protein CASSLIGQGFYGYTF.

This clone was recorded once. The V call is TRBV7-3, the J call TRBJ2-5; 8 bases align to TRBD1. The CDR3 runs to 13 residues. CDR1 SGHTA and CDR2 FQGTGA come from the germline V gene. With V trimmed by 5 bases and J by 1 base, 0 bases remained unmatched. The DNA of the CDR3 is TGTGCCAGCAGCCAGGGGGCCCAAGAGACCCAGTACTTC. Protein sequence: CASSQGAQETQYF. Filled out from reference TRBV7-3 and TRBJ2-5, the complete variable domain reads GAGVSQTPSNKVTEKGKYVELRCDPISGHTALYWYRQSLGQGPEFLIYFQGTGAADDSGLPNDRFFAVRPEGSVSTLKIQRTERGDSAVYLCASSQGAQETQYFGPGTRLLVL.

The chain couples TRBV2 to TRBJ2-3, with D maybe TRBD2 (7 bases). V was clipped by 11 bases and J by 3 bases, with 15 bases between them. CDR3 length: 13 amino acids. The V gene's germline CDR1 is SNHLY and CDR2 FYNNEI. The CDR3 protein is CAGGRESTDTQYF. CDR3 nucleotide sequence: TGTGCCGGGGGGCGGGAGAGTACAGATACGCAGTATTTT.

The chain links TRBV5-4 to TRBJ2-7; D might be TRBD2 (7 bases). The V gene lost 6 bases and the J gene lost 6 bases, with 25 bases spanning the gap. This CDR3 spans 16 amino acids. Germline loops: CDR1 SGHNT, CDR2 YYREEE (reference sequence). The CDR3 loop is CASTQGGTGGVSEQYF. In DNA, the CDR3 is TGTGCCAGCACCCAAGGGGGAACGGGAGGAGTTTCCGAGCAGTACTTC. Variable domain in full (rest from reference TRBV5-4 and TRBJ2-7): ETGVTQSPTHLIKTRGQQVTLRCSSQSGHNTVSWYQQALGQGPQFIFQYYREEENGRGNFPPRFSGLQFPNYSSELNVNALELDDSALYLCASTQGGTGGVSEQYFGPGTRLTVT.

The chain links TRBV4-2 to TRBJ2-1; D ambiguous. Germline assignment: CDR1 LGHNA and CDR2 YNFKEQ. Trimming left V 3 bases short and J 0 bases short, with 12 bases between. The CDR3 consists of 16 residues. The CDR3 coding sequence is TGTGCCAGCAGCCAGCAGGCCACGAGCTCCTACAATGAGCAGTTCTTC. Its translation: CASSQQATSSYNEQFF.

V usage is TRBV28 and J usage is TRBJ1-6, with D tentatively TRBD1 (5 bases). The V end lost 5 bases, the J end lost 8 bases, and 10 bases lay between the germline ends. Germline assignment: CDR1 MDHEN and CDR2 SYDVKM. The CDR3 has 13 amino acids. The CDR3 DNA is TGTGCCAGCAGTCGGGACGGGTATTCACCCCTCCACTTT. Translating gives CASSRDGYSPLHF.

This rearrangement joins TRBV5-1 to TRBJ2-1; D not resolved. V gave up 0 bases and J gave up 2 bases, with 6 bases separating them. The length of the CDR3 is 14 residues. Germline values: CDR1 SGHRS, CDR2 YFSETQ. CDR3 DNA: TGCGCCAGCAGCTTGGCCGCTACCTACAATGAGCAGTTCTTC. Translating gives CASSLAATYNEQFF.

This chain connects TRBV14 to TRBJ2-3; D possibly corresponds to TRBD2 (5 bases). Germline CDR1 is SGHDN and CDR2 is FVKESK. The ends were cut back, 7 bases at V and 4 bases at J, with 12 bases in the middle. The CDR3 totals 13 residues. The CDR3 here is CASTGSLADTQYF. The CDR3 DNA sequence: TGTGCCAGCACCGGATCACTAGCAGATACGCAGTATTTT.

V usage is TRBV5-1 and J usage is TRBJ2-1; D gene uncertain. This CDR3 region has 14 residues. CDR1 is SGHRS and CDR2 is YFSETQ in the germline V gene. V lost 3 bases, J lost 9 bases, and 16 bases lay in between. The CDR3 coding sequence is TGCGCCAGCAGCTCACCTCAGGATTCGGGTGAGCAGTTCTTC. Amino acid sequence: CASSSPQDSGEQFF.